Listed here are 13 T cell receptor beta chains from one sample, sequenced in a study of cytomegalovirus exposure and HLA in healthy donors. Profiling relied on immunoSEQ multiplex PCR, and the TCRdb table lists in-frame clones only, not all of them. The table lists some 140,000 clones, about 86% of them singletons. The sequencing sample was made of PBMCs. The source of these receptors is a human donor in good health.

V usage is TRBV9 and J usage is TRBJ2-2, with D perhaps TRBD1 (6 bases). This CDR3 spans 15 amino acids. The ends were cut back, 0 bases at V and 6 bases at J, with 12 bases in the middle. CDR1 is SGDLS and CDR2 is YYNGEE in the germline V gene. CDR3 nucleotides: TGTGCCAGCAGCGTAGACAGGGTTTCAGCCGGGGAGCTGTTTTTT. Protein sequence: CASSVDRVSAGELFF.

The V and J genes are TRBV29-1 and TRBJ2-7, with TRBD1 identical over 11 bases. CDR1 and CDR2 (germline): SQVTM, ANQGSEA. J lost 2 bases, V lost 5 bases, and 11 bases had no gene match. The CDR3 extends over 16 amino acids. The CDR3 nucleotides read TGCAGCGTTCTAGGACAGGGGGCTCCAAACCCCTACGAGCAGTACTTC. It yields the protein CSVLGQGAPNPYEQYF.

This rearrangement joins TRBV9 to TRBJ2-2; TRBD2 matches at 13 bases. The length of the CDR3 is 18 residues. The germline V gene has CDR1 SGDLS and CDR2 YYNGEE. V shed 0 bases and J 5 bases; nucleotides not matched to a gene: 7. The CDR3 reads CASSVDRLAGGGTGELFF. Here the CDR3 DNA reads TGTGCCAGCAGCGTAGACCGACTAGCGGGAGGAGGAACCGGGGAGCTGTTTTTT.

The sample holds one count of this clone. The CDR3 nucleotides are TGTGCCAGCAGCGTAGTTTCAGGAAAAGATGGCTACACCTTC. Its protein product is CASSVVSGKDGYTF. The rearrangement uses TRBV9 and TRBJ1-2; D is uncertain. Germline loops: CDR1 SGDLS, CDR2 YYNGEE. V was pared by 0 bases and J by 6 bases, with 12 bases between. The CDR3 totals 14 residues.

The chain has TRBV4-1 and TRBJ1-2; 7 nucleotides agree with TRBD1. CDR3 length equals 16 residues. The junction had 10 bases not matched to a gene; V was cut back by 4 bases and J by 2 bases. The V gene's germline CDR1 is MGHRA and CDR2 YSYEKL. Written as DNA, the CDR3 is TGCGCCAGCAGCCCCTCACCGGGACAGCCAAACTATGGCTACACCTTC. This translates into CASSPSPGQPNYGYTF.

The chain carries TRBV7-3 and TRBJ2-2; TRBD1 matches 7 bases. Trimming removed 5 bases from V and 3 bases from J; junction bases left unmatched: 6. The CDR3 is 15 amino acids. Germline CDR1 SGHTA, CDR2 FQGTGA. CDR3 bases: TGTGCCAGCAGCCCGAGGGGGCCCGACACCGGGGAGCTGTTTTTT. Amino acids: CASSPRGPDTGELFF. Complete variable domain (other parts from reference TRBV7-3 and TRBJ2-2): GAGVSQTPSNKVTEKGKYVELRCDPISGHTALYWYRQSLGQGPEFLIYFQGTGAADDSGLPNDRFFAVRPEGSVSTLKIQRTERGDSAVYLCASSPRGPDTGELFFGEGSRLTVL.

The CDR3 sequence is CASSEGMTTYNEQFF. The CDR3 DNA is TGTGCCAGCAGTGAAGGCATGACTACCTACAATGAGCAGTTCTTC. The rearrangement uses TRBV6-1 and TRBJ2-1, with a weak D call TRBD2 (5 bases). The CDR3 is made up of 15 amino acids. Germline CDR1 is MNHNS and CDR2 is SASEGT. V dropped 1 base and J dropped 2 bases, with 9 bases sitting between them.

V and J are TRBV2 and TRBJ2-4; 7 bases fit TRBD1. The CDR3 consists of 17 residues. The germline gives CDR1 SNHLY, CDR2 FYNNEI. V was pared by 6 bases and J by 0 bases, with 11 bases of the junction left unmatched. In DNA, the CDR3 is TGTGCCAGCAGCCACCGGGGACAGAGAGTAGCCAAAAACATTCAGTACTTC. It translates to CASSHRGQRVAKNIQYF. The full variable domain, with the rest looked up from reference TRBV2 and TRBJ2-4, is EPEVTQTPSHQVTQMGQEVILRCVPISNHLYFYWYRQILGQKVEFLVSFYNNEISEKSEIFDDQFSVERPDGSNFTLKIRSTKLEDSAMYFCASSHRGQRVAKNIQYFGAGTRLSVL.

The CDR3 loop reads CASSQPPPSGSGYEQYF. CDR3 in DNA: TGTGCCAGCAGCCAACCGCCCCCTAGCGGGAGTGGCTACGAGCAGTACTTC. The rearrangement links TRBV4-2 to TRBJ2-7, with 10 bases fitting TRBD2. Germline-derived CDR1 and CDR2 are LGHNA and YNFKEQ. The CDR3 consists of 17 residues. The V and J ends lost 2 bases and 3 bases, in that order; junction bases with no gene match: 10.

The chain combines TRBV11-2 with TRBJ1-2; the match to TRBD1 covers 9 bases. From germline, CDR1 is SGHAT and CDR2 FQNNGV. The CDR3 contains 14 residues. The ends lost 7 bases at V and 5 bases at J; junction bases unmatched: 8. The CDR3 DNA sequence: TGTGCCAGCACCAAACTGGACAGGGGTTATGGCTACACCTTC. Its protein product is CASTKLDRGYGYTF.

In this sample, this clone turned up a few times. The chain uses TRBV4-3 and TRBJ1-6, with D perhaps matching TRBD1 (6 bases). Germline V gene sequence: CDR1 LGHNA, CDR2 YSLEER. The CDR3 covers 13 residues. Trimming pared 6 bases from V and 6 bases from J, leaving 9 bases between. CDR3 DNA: TGCGCCAGCAGGGGGACAAGTAATTCACCCCTCCACTTT. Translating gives CASRGTSNSPLHF.

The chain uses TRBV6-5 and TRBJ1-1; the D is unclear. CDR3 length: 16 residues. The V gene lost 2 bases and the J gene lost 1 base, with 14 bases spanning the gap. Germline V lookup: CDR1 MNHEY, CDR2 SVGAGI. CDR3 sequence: CASSYGPPEGNTEAFF. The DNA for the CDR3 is TGTGCCAGCAGTTACGGGCCCCCGGAGGGGAACACTGAAGCTTTCTTT.

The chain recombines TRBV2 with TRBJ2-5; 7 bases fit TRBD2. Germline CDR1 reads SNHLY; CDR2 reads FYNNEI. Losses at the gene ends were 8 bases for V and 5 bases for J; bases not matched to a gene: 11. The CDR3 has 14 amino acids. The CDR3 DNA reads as TGTGCCAGCTTGACCGGGACTAACGCGGAGACCCAGTACTTC. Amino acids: CASLTGTNAETQYF.